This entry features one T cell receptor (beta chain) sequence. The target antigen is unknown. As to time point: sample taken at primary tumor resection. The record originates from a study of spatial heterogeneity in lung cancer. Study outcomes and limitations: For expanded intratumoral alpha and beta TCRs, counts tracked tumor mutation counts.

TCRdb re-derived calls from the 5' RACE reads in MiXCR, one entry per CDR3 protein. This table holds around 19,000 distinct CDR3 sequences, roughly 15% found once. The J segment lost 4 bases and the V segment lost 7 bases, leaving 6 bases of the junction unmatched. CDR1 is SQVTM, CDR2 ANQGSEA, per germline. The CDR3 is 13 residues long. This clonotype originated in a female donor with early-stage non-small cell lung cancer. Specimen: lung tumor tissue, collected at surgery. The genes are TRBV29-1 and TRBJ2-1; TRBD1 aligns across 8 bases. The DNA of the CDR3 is TGCAGCGCGACAGGGGCCCTTTACAATGAGCAGTTCTTC. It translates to CSATGALYNEQFF.